This T cell receptor beta chain was obtained from a study of cytomegalovirus exposure and HLA in healthy donors. Study conclusions and caveats: Among TCR sequences, most were rare, though some public TCRs appeared in many donors.

Measured with immunoSEQ multiplex PCR; TCRdb has only the in-frame clones, and not every one. The table records 80,000 to 95,000 clones, roughly 92% of them present only once. Trimming shortened V by 3 bases and J by 9 bases, and 12 bases separated the two germline ends. This CDR3 comprises 12 residues. The germline CDR1 and CDR2 sequences are GTSNPN and SVGIG (reference sequence). On this clone: Its antigen is as yet unknown.

The sequence was collected from a woman under 40 in good health and CMV-seropositive. The chain uses TRBV30 and TRBJ1-5, with D hard to call. Source material: PBMCs. CDR3 sequence: CAWSPEVGPQHF. CDR3 nucleotide sequence: TGTGCCTGGAGCCCCGAGGTTGGGCCCCAGCATTTT.